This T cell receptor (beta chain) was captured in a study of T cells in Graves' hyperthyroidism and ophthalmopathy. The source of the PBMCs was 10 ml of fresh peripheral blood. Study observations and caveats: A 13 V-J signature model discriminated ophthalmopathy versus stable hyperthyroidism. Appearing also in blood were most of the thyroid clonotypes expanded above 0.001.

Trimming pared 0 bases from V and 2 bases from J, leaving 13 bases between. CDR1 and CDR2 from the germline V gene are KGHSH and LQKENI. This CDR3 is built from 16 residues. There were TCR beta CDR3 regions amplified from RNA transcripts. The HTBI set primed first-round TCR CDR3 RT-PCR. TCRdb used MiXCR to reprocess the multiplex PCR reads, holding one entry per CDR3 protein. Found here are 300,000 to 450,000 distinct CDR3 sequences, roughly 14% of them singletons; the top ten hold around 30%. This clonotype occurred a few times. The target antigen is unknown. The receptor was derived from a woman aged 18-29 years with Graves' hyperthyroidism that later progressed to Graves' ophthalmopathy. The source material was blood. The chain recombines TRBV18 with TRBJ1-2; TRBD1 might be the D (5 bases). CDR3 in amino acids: CASSPPSQDENYGYTF. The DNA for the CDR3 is TGTGCCAGCTCACCACCATCACAGGATGAAAACTATGGCTACACCTTC.